These 10 T cell receptor beta chains originate from one sample sequenced in a study of T-cell memory formation after mild COVID-19. TCRdb reanalysed the 5' RACE reads using MiXCR and keeps one entry per CDR3 protein. Seen here are about 110,000 distinct CDR3 sequences, 12% observed once, and the top ten hold 27%. The sample was PBMCs or a T cell subset sorted from them (not recorded which). Every receptor here comes from an adult woman who had mild COVID-19 (a few samples of this study predate the infection). Cell type and time point are not known.

The V and J genes are TRBV12-3 or TRBV12-4 and TRBJ1-5; D is unclear. V dropped 1 base and J dropped 3 bases, with 10 bases sitting between them. The CDR3 contains 15 residues. In DNA form, the CDR3 reads TGTGCCAGCAGTTTAGAAGCAGACTTCAATCAGCCCCAGCATTTT. As protein: CASSLEADFNQPQHF.

This sequence joins TRBV5-1 and TRBJ2-7; TRBD1 aligns across 9 bases. The end of the DNA aligns better with TRBJ2-5, so the J call may be wrong. Germline V gene sequence: CDR1 SGHRS, CDR2 YFSETQ. The CDR3 consists of 15 residues. DNA of the CDR3: TGCGCCAGCAGCTCGACAGGGGGAAGCCAAGAGACCCAGTACTTC. Protein: CASSSTGGSQETQYF.

This clonotype was picked up a small number of times. The V call is TRBV12-3 or TRBV12-4, the J call TRBJ2-1; 12 bases map to TRBD2. The CDR3 consists of 19 residues. Losses at the gene ends were 5 bases for V and 0 bases for J; bases not matched to a gene: 11. In DNA, the CDR3 is TGTGCCAGCAGTCCCAGGACTAGCGGGATAGGTAGCTCCTACAATGAGCAGTTCTTC. As protein: CASSPRTSGIGSSYNEQFF.

The chain carries TRBV7-6 and TRBJ2-3, with D tentatively TRBD1 (6 bases). V was pared by 1 base and J by 3 bases, with 17 bases between. The CDR3 is made up of 17 amino acids. CDR1 is SGHVS, CDR2 FNYEAQ, per germline. CDR3 DNA: TGTGCCAGCAGCTTAGGGCTACAGGGTATGGGAACAGATACGCAGTATTTT. This encodes CASSLGLQGMGTDTQYF.

This sequence joins TRBV7-9 and TRBJ1-3; 9 bases match TRBD1. The CDR3 is 15 amino acids. Germline CDR1 SEHNR, CDR2 FQNEAQ (reference sequence). Trimming took 5 bases from V and 10 from J; bases not matched to a gene: 12. The CDR3 spells CASSASGQGIATIYF. The CDR3 DNA reads TGTGCCAGCAGCGCTAGCGGACAGGGGATAGCGACCATATATTTT.

The J gene is TRBJ2-1, the V gene TRBV12-3 or TRBV12-4; TRBD2 matches at 11 bases. V shed 7 bases, J shed 6 bases, and the junction held 8 bases outside the gene matches. The CDR3 has 15 residues. The DNA for the CDR3 is TGTGCCAGCACTTTGACTAGCGGGATTTCCAATGAGCAGTTCTTC. Translation: CASTLTSGISNEQFF.

This clonotype was counted at least ten times. The rearrangement uses TRBV7-9 and TRBJ2-2; no definite D call. The CDR3 has 11 residues. Germline V gene lookup returns CDR1 SEHNR and CDR2 FQNEAQ (reference sequence). The CDR3 region has the DNA TGTGCAGTCCCGTATGGCGGGGAGCTGTTTTTT. Its translation: CAVPYGGELFF.

This clonotype was seen a handful of times. This chain uses TRBV9 with TRBJ2-7, with a tentative D call TRBD2 (5 bases). V was cut by 0 bases and J by 2 bases, with 9 bases left in between. The CDR3 covers 14 residues. In germline, CDR1 is SGDLS, CDR2 YYNGEE. CDR3 in amino acids: CASSVAGSPYEQYF. CDR3 nucleotides: TGTGCCAGCAGCGTAGCGGGGTCCCCCTACGAGCAGTACTTC.

The table lists this clonotype with a few counts. The V and J genes are TRBV5-1 and TRBJ2-7; the match to TRBD1 covers 9 bases. V lost 2 bases and J lost 0; bases outside the gene matches: 3. CDR1 and CDR2 (germline): SGHRS, YFSETQ. The CDR3 contains 15 residues. DNA for the CDR3: TGCGCCAGCAGCTTAGGACAGGGGTTCTCCTACGAGCAGTACTTC. Its translation: CASSLGQGFSYEQYF.

This clonotype was seen only a few times. This chain uses TRBV12-3 or TRBV12-4 with TRBJ2-1; 13 bases agree with TRBD2. The CDR3 covers 17 residues. J was trimmed by 9 bases and V by 5 bases; bases with no gene match: 13. CDR3 in DNA: TGTGCCAGCAGTGTCGACACCGGGACTAGCGGGGCGGGTGAGCAGTTCTTC. Its translation is CASSVDTGTSGAGEQFF.